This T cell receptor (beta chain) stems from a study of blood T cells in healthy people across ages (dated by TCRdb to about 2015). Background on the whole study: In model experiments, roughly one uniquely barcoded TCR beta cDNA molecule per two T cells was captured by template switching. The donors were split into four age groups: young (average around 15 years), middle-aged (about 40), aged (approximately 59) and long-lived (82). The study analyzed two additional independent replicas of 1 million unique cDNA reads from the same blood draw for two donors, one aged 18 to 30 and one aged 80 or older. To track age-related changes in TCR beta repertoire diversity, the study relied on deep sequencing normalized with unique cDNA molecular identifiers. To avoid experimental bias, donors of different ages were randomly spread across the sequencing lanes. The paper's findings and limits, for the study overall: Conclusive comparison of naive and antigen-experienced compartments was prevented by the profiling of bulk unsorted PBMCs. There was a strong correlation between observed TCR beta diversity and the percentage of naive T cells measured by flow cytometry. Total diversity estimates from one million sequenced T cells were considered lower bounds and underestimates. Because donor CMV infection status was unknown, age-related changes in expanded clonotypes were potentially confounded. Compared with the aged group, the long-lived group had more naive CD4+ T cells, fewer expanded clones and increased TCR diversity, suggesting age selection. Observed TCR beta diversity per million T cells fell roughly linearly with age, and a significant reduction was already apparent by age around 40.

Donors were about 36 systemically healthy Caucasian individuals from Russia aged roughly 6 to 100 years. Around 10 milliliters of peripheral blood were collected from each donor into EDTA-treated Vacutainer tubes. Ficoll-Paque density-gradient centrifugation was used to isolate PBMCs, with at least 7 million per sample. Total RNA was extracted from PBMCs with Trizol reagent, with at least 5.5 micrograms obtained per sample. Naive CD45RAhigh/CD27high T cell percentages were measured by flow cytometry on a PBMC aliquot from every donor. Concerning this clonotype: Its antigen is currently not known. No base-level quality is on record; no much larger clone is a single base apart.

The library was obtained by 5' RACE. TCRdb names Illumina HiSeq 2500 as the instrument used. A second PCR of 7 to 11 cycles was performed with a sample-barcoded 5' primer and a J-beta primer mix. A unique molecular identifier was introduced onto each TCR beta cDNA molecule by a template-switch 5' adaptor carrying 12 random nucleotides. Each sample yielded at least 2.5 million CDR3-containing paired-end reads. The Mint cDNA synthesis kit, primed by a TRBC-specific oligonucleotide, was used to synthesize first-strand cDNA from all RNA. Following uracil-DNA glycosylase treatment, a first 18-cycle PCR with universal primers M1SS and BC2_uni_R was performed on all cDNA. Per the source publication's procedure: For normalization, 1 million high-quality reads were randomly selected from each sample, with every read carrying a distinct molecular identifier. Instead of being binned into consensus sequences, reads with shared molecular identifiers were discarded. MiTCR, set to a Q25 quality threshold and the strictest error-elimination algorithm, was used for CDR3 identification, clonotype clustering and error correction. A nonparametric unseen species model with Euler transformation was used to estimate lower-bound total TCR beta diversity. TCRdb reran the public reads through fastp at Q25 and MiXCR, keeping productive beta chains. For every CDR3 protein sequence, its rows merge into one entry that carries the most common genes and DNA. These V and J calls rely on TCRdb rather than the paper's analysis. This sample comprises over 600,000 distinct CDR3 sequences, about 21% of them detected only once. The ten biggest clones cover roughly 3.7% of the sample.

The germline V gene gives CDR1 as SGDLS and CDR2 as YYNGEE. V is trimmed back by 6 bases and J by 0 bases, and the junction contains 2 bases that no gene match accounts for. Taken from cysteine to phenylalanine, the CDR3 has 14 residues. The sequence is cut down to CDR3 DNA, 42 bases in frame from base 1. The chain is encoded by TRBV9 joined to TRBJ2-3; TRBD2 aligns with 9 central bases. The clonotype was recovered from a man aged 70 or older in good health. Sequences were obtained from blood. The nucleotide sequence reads TGTGCCAGCACCGGACTAGCGAGCACAGATACGCAGTATTTT. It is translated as CASTGLASTDTQYF.